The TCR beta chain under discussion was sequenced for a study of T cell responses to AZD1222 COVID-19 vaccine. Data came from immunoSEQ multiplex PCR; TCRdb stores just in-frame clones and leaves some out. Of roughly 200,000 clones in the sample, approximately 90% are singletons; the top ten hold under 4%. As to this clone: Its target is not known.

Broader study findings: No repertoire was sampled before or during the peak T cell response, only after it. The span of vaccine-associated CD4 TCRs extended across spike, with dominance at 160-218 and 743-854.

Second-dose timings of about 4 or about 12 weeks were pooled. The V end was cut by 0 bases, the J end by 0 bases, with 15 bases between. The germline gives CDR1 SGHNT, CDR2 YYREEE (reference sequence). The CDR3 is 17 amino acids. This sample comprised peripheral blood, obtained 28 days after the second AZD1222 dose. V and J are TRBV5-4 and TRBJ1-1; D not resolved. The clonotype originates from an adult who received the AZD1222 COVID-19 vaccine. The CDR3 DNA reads TGTGCCAGCAGCTTGGGTACGGGAGCCCCGGTGAACACTGAAGCTTTCTTT. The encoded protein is CASSLGTGAPVNTEAFF.